The source of this T cell receptor beta chain is a study of cytomegalovirus exposure and HLA in healthy donors. Study context: A later analysis reported the same platform for the approximately 110 validation repertoires and the 650 to 750 first-cohort repertoires.

Germline CDR1 reads MNHEY; CDR2 reads SMNVEV (reference sequence). CDR3 length: 19 residues. The V segment lost 0 bases and the J segment 5 bases; nucleotides outside the gene matches: 9. Concerning this clone: What it binds is not known.

TCRdb keeps only in-frame clones here, not all; method: immunoSEQ multiplex PCR. The table has 200,000 to 250,000 clones, over 75% seen once. Findings and caveats of the study: According to a subsequent analysis, TCR clusters from the first cohort were inclined to appear together in the 100 to 150 validation repertoires. Among TCR beta chains, those listed as cytomegalovirus-associated numbered some 160.

These donors were members of the roughly 130-subject validation cohort, a group separate from the roughly 670-subject first cohort. The sequence derives from a woman in her late teens or twenties in good health and CMV-seropositive. The specimen sequenced was PBMCs. The chain links TRBV27 to TRBJ2-2, with 13 bases identical to TRBD2. The CDR3 DNA is TGTGCCAGCAGTTTATCGGAACTAGCGGGAGGGGTTGGTACCGGGGAGCTGTTTTTT. Its translation is CASSLSELAGGVGTGELFF.